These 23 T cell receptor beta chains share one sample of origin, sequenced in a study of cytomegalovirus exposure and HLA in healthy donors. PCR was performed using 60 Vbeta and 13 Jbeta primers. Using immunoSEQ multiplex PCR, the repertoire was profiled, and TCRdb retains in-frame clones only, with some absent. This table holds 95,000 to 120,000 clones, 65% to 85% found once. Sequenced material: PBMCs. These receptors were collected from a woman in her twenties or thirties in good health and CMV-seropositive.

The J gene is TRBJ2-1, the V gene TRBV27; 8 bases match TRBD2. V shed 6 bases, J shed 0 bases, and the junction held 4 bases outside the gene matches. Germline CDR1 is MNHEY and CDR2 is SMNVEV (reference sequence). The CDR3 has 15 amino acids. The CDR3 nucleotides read TGTGCCAGCAGCTCCGGGACTAGCTCCTACAATGAGCAGTTCTTC. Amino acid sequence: CASSSGTSSYNEQFF.

The DNA of the CDR3 is TGTGCCAGCAGTTTAGGGGGGGACGGCTACACCTTC. Residues: CASSLGGDGYTF. This chain connects TRBV27 to TRBJ1-2; a possible D gene is TRBD1 (5 bases). V lost 2 bases and J lost 8, with 9 bases in between. Germline assignment: CDR1 MNHEY and CDR2 SMNVEV (reference sequence). The CDR3 extends over 12 amino acids.

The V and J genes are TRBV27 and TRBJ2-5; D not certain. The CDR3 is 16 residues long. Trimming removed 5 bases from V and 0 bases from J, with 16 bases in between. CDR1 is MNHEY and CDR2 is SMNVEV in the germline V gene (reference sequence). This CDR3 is CASSRLYTLYQETQYF. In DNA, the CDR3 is TGTGCCAGCAGTCGCTTATACACATTGTACCAAGAGACCCAGTACTTC.

This CDR3 reads CACLQGQGREPYGYTF. In DNA, the CDR3 is TGTGCCTGCCTCCAGGGACAGGGAAGGGAACCCTATGGCTACACCTTC. The V call is TRBV30, the J call TRBJ1-2, with 9 bases that match TRBD1. Trimming cost V 6 bases and J 4 bases; bases outside gene matches: 15. This CDR3 is built from 16 residues. Germline-derived CDR1 and CDR2 are GTSNPN and SVGIG (reference sequence).

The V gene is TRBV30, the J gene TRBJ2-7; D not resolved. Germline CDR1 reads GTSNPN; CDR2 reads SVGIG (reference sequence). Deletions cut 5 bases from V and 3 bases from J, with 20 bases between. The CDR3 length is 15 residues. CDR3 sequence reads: CAWDKNLLKDYEQYF. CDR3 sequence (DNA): TGTGCCTGGGACAAGAATCTCCTAAAGGACTACGAGCAGTACTTC.

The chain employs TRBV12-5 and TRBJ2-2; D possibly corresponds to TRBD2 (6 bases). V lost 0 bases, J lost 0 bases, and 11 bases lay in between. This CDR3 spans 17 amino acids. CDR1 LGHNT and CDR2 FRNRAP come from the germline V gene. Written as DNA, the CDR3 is TGTGCTAGTGGTTTGGTACCCGGGACTTCGAACACCGGGGAGCTGTTTTTT. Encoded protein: CASGLVPGTSNTGELFF.

This CDR3 reads CAWRTGLAGGSYNEQFF. The CDR3 DNA sequence: TGTGCCTGGAGAACGGGGCTAGCGGGGGGCTCCTACAATGAGCAGTTCTTC. The V gene is TRBV30, the J gene TRBJ2-1; TRBD2 matches at 11 bases. The germline CDR1 and CDR2 sequences are GTSNPN and SVGIG (reference sequence). This CDR3 comprises 17 residues. V dropped 3 bases and J dropped 0; count of bases not matched to a gene: 7.

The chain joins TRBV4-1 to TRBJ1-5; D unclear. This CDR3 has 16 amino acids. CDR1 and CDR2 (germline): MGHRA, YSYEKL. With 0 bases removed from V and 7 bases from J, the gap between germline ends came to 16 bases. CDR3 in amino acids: CASSQERSIKNQPQHF. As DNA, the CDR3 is TGCGCCAGCAGCCAAGAGAGAAGCATAAAAAACCAGCCCCAGCATTTT.

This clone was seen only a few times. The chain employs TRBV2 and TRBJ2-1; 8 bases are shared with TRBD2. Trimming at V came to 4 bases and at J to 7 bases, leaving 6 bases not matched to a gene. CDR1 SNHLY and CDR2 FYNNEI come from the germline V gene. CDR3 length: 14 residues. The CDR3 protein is CASSAGGLGNEQFF. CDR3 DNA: TGTGCCAGCAGTGCGGGGGGGCTTGGAAATGAGCAGTTCTTC. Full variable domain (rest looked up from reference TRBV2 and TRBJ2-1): EPEVTQTPSHQVTQMGQEVILRCVPISNHLYFYWYRQILGQKVEFLVSFYNNEISEKSEIFDDQFSVERPDGSNFTLKIRSTKLEDSAMYFCASSAGGLGNEQFFGPGTRLTVL.

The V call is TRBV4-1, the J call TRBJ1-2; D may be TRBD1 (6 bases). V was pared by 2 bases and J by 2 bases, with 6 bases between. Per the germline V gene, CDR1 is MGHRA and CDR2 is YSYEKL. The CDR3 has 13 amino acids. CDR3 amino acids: CASSQTGNYGYTF. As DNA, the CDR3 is TGCGCCAGCAGCCAAACAGGGAACTATGGCTACACCTTC.

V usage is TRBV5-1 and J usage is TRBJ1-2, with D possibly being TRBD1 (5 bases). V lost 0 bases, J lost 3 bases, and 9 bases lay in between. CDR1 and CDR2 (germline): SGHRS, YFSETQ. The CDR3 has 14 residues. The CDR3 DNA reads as TGCGCCAGCAGCTTGGCGACAGCCGACTATGGCTACACCTTC. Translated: CASSLATADYGYTF.

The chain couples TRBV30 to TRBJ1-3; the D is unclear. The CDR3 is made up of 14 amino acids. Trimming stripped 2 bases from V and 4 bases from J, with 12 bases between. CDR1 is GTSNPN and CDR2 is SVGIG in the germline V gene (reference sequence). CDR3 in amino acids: CAWSTLSMGNTIYF. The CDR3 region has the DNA TGTGCCTGGAGTACCCTATCGATGGGAAACACCATATATTTT.

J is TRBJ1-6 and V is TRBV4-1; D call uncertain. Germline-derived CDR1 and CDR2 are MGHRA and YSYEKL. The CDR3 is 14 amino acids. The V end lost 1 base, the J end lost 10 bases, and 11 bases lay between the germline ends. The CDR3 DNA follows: TGCGCCAGCAGCCAAGTTACCAGTCAATCACCCCTCCACTTT. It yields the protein CASSQVTSQSPLHF.

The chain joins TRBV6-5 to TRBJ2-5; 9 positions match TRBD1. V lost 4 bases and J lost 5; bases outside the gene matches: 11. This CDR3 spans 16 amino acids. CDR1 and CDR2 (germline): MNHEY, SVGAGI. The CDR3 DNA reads TGTGCCAGCAGTTCCATAATAACAGGGGGCGCGGAGACCCAGTACTTC. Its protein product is CASSSIITGGAETQYF.

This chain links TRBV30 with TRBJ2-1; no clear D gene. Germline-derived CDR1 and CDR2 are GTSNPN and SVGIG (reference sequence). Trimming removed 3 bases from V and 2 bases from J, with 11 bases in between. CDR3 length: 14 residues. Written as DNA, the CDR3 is TGTGCCTGGAGCCATGGTGAGCCCTACAATGAGCAGTTCTTC. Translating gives CAWSHGEPYNEQFF.

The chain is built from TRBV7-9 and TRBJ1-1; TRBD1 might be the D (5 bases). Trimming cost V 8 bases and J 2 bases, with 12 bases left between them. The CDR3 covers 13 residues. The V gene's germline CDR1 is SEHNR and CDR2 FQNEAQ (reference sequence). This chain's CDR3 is CASLGGVNTEAFF. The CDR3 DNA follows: TGTGCCAGCCTCGGGGGAGTCAACACTGAAGCTTTCTTT.

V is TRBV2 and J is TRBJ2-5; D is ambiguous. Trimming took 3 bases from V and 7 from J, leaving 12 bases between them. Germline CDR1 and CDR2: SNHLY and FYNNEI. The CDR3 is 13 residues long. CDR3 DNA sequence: TGTGCCAGCAGTGACAGATCAACGGGGACCCAGTACTTC. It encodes CASSDRSTGTQYF. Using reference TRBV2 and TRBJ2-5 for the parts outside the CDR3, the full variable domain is EPEVTQTPSHQVTQMGQEVILRCVPISNHLYFYWYRQILGQKVEFLVSFYNNEISEKSEIFDDQFSVERPDGSNFTLKIRSTKLEDSAMYFCASSDRSTGTQYFGPGTRLLVL.

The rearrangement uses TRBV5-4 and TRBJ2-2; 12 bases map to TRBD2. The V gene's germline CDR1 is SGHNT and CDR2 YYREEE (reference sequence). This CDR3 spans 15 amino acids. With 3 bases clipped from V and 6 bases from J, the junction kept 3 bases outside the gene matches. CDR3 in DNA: TGTGCCAGCAGCTGGGGACTAGCGGGTGCCGGGGAGCTGTTTTTT. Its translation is CASSWGLAGAGELFF.

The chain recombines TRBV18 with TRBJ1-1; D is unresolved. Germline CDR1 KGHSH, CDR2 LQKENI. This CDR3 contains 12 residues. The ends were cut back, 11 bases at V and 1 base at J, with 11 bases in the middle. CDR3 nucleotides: TGTGCCTCGCTAGCGGGGAACACTGAAGCTTTCTTT. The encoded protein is CASLAGNTEAFF.

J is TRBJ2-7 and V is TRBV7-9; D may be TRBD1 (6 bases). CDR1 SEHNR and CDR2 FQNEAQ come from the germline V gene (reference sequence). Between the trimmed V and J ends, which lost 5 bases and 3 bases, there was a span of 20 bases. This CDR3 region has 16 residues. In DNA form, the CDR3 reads TGTGCCAGCAGCCAGTTGGGCAGGGGAATTTTCTACGAGCAGTACTTC. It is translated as CASSQLGRGIFYEQYF.

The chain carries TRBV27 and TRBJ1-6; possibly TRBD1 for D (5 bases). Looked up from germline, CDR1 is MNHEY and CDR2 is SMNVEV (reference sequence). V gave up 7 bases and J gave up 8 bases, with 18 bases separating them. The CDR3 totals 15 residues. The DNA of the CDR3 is TGTGCCAGCACGGGAGGCCAGGGCCTAGATTCACCCCTCCACTTT. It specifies CASTGGQGLDSPLHF.

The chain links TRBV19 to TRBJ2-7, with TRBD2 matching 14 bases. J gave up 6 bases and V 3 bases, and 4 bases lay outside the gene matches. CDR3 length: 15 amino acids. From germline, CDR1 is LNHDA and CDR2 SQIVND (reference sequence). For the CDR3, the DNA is TGTGCCAGTAGTATTTCGGGACTAGCGGGAGTCGAGCAGTACTTC. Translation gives CASSISGLAGVEQYF.

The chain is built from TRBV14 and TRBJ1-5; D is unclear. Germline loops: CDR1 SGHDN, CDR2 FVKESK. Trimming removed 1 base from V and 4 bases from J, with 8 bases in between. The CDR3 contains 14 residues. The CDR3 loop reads CASSQVGGNQPQHF. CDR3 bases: TGTGCCAGCAGCCAAGTTGGCGGAAATCAGCCCCAGCATTTT.